One and the same sample provided the 31 T cell receptor beta chains below, sequenced in a study of T cell responses to AZD1222 COVID-19 vaccine. Using immunoSEQ multiplex PCR, the repertoire was profiled, and TCRdb retains in-frame clones only, with some absent. The data contain under 200,000 clones, around 93% of them seen just once; the ten biggest clones take up 9.2%. The source material was peripheral blood, sampled on day 0 of AZD1222 vaccination. The source of these receptors is an adult in good health.

V gene TRBV7-9 combines with J gene TRBJ1-3, with a tentative D call TRBD1 (5 bases). The CDR3 sequence is 14 residues long. V lost 4 bases and J 0 bases, leaving 7 bases between the germline ends. CDR1 SEHNR and CDR2 FQNEAQ come from the germline V gene (reference sequence). The CDR3 here is CASSSGGSGNTIYF. The CDR3 nucleotides are TGTGCCAGCAGCTCGGGGGGCTCTGGAAACACCATATATTTT.

The chain has TRBV6-2 or TRBV6-3 and TRBJ2-7, with 12 positions matching TRBD2. There are 14 residues in the CDR3. After removal of 5 bases from V and 4 bases from J, the junction contained 3 bases not matched to a gene. Germline V lookup: CDR1 MNHEY, CDR2 SVGEGT. This CDR3 reads CASSKLAGGYEQYF. CDR3 bases: TGTGCCAGCAGTAAACTAGCGGGGGGATACGAGCAGTACTTC.

This clone was observed a handful of times. The chain carries TRBV27 and TRBJ1-1; the D is unclear. This CDR3 has 13 residues. Germline CDR1 is MNHEY and CDR2 is SMNVEV (reference sequence). Trimming removed 5 bases at V and 4 bases at J, with 11 bases between. The CDR3 region is CASSRPEGTEAFF. The CDR3 nucleotides are TGTGCCAGCAGTCGCCCCGAGGGCACTGAAGCTTTCTTT.

V gene TRBV9 combines with J gene TRBJ2-7; 10 nucleotides align to TRBD1. CDR1 and CDR2 (germline): SGDLS, YYNGEE. V lost 0 bases, J lost 0 bases, and 6 bases stayed unmatched. The CDR3 has 17 amino acids. The CDR3 DNA sequence: TGTGCCAGCAGCGTAGCGGACAGGGGGTTGGGCTCCTACGAGCAGTACTTC. Amino acid sequence: CASSVADRGLGSYEQYF.

The rearrangement joins TRBV7-9 to TRBJ2-1, with 8 bases fitting TRBD2. Germline V gene sequence: CDR1 SEHNR, CDR2 FQNEAQ (reference sequence). There are 12 residues in the CDR3. J lost 14 bases, V lost 0 bases, and 3 bases had no gene match. CDR3 residues: CASSLAHGREFF. The CDR3 bases are TGTGCCAGCAGCTTAGCGCACGGGAGGGAGTTCTTC. The full variable domain, with the rest looked up from reference TRBV7-9 and TRBJ2-1, is DTGVSQNPRHKITKRGQNVTFRCDPISEHNRLYWYRQTLGQGPEFLTYFQNEAQLEKSRLLSDRFSAERPKGSFSTLEIQRTEQGDSAMYLCASSLAHGREFFGPGTRLTVL.

The V call is TRBV5-4, the J call TRBJ2-3, with D perhaps TRBD2 (7 bases). V gave up 0 bases and J gave up 4 bases, with 9 bases separating them. The V gene's germline CDR1 is SGHNT and CDR2 YYREEE (reference sequence). The CDR3 runs 14 residues. CDR3 sequence reads: CASSLVGGPDTQYF. The CDR3 DNA reads as TGTGCCAGCAGCTTGGTGGGGGGGCCAGATACGCAGTATTTT.

The chain employs TRBV25-1 and TRBJ1-6, with D unresolved. This CDR3 comprises 16 residues. V lost 1 base to trimming and J lost 0 bases, with 7 bases between them. Germline V CDR1 and CDR2: MGHDK, SYGVNS. The CDR3 nucleotides are TGTGCCAGCAGTGAATCCCCGAGCTCCTATAATTCACCCCTCCACTTT. It is translated as CASSESPSSYNSPLHF.

The V gene is TRBV5-6, the J gene TRBJ2-2, with TRBD2 matching over 10 bases. The trim removed 0 bases at V and 7 bases at J, leaving 3 bases unmatched. CDR1 and CDR2 (germline): SGHDT, YYEEEE. CDR3 length: 15 amino acids. CDR3 nucleotide sequence: TGTGCCAGCAGCTTGGAACTAGCGGGACGCGGGGAGCTGTTTTTT. Protein sequence: CASSLELAGRGELFF. The full variable domain, completed using reference TRBV5-6 and TRBJ2-2, is DAGVTQSPTHLIKTRGQQVTLRCSPKSGHDTVSWYQQALGQGPQFIFQYYEEEERQRGNFPDRFSGHQFPNYSSELNVNALLLGDSALYLCASSLELAGRGELFFGEGSRLTVL.

The chain employs TRBV7-2 and TRBJ2-7; a weak D match, TRBD2 (5 bases). The germline V and J ends were trimmed by 4 bases and 4 bases, with 8 bases remaining between them. The germline gives CDR1 SGHTA, CDR2 FQGNSA. This CDR3 region has 12 residues. The CDR3, as DNA: TGTGCCAGCAGCTACGGGGTTTACGAGCAGTACTTC. Its translation is CASSYGVYEQYF. Supplemented by reference TRBV7-2 and TRBJ2-7, the full variable domain reads GAGVSQSPSNKVTEKGKDVELRCDPISGHTALYWYRQSLGQGLEFLIYFQGNSAPDKSGLPSDRFSAERTGGSVSTLTIQRTQQEDSAVYLCASSYGVYEQYFGPGTRLTVT.

CDR3 sequence: CASSSNSGTGAGNTIYF. For the CDR3, the DNA is TGTGCCAGCTCATCGAATTCCGGGACAGGGGCGGGAAACACCATATATTTT. This chain uses TRBV18 with TRBJ1-3; 10 bases line up with TRBD1. V shed 5 bases and J 4 bases; nucleotides not matched to a gene: 11. The CDR3 has 17 residues. The V gene's germline CDR1 is KGHSH and CDR2 LQKENI.

The rearrangement links TRBV28 to TRBJ1-5; no clear D gene. V was shortened by 6 bases and J by 3 bases, with 12 bases between the two germline ends. CDR3 size: 14 residues. Germline V CDR1 and CDR2: MDHEN, SYDVKM. The CDR3 spells CASREPRNNQPQHF. CDR3 in DNA: TGTGCCAGCAGGGAACCAAGAAACAATCAGCCCCAGCATTTT.

The chain joins TRBV28 to TRBJ1-6; D is unclear. Germline V gene lookup returns CDR1 MDHEN and CDR2 SYDVKM. Trimming shortened V by 3 bases and J by 7 bases, and 10 bases separated the two germline ends. The CDR3 covers 14 residues. CDR3 protein: CASSFAWENSPLHF. In nucleotides, the CDR3 is TGTGCCAGCAGTTTTGCTTGGGAAAATTCACCCCTCCACTTT.

The V and J genes are TRBV15 and TRBJ2-7; either TRBD1 or TRBD2 may supply D (8 bases each). The V gene lost 0 bases and the J gene lost 2 bases, with 14 bases spanning the gap. The germline V gene has CDR1 LNHNV and CDR2 YYDKDF (reference sequence). This CDR3 is built from 16 residues. The CDR3: CATSRDSGTGTYEQYF. The CDR3 nucleotides are TGTGCCACCAGCAGAGATAGCGGGACAGGCACCTACGAGCAGTACTTC. Together with reference TRBV15 and TRBJ2-7, the CDR3 gives the full variable domain: DAMVIQNPRYQVTQFGKPVTLSCSQTLNHNVMYWYQQKSSQAPKLLFHYYDKDFNNEADTPDNFQSRRPNTSFCFLDIRSPGLGDTAMYLCATSRDSGTGTYEQYFGPGTRLTVT.

The chain joins TRBV30 to TRBJ2-5; tentatively, D is TRBD2 (6 bases). Trimming stripped 0 bases from V and 9 bases from J, with 17 bases between. This CDR3 is built from 14 residues. Per germline, CDR1 GTSNPN and CDR2 SVGIG (reference sequence). The CDR3 nucleotides are TGTGCCTGGAGTGTAACTAGCTTCAAATTGGCCCAGTACTTC. Translating gives CAWSVTSFKLAQYF.

This chain joins TRBV7-3 and TRBJ1-5; the D gene is possibly TRBD1 (6 bases). V was shortened by 5 bases and J by 2 bases, with 16 bases between the two germline ends. This CDR3 region has 16 residues. Germline-derived CDR1 and CDR2 are SGHTA and FQGTGA. The CDR3 sequence: CASSPHREGGNQPQHF. In nucleotides, the CDR3 is TGTGCCAGCAGCCCCCACAGGGAGGGTGGCAATCAGCCCCAGCATTTT.

This chain uses TRBV19 with TRBJ1-2; 7 nucleotides line up with TRBD1. The ends lost 3 bases at V and 9 bases at J; junction bases unmatched: 13. CDR3 length: 15 amino acids. Looked up from germline, CDR1 is LNHDA and CDR2 is SQIVND (reference sequence). The CDR3 here is CASSMGRQGSDRYTF. The CDR3 region has the DNA TGTGCCAGTAGTATGGGGCGACAGGGTTCTGATCGCTACACCTTC.

V and J are TRBV4-2 and TRBJ2-1; 7 nucleotides agree with TRBD2. The CDR3 has 13 residues. J was trimmed by 8 bases and V by 4 bases; bases with no gene match: 5. From germline, CDR1 is LGHNA and CDR2 YNFKEQ. In DNA form, the CDR3 reads TGTGCCAGCAGCCTAGGACTAGTTGATGAGCAGTTCTTC. Residues: CASSLGLVDEQFF.

The rearrangement links TRBV20-1 to TRBJ2-1; 7 bases are shared with TRBD2. The germline gives CDR1 DFQATT, CDR2 SNEGSKA (reference sequence). After removal of 3 bases from V and 2 bases from J, the junction contained 4 bases not matched to a gene. The CDR3 is 14 residues long. This chain's CDR3 is CSASSSGAYNEQFF. The CDR3 nucleotides are TGCAGTGCTAGTTCTAGCGGAGCCTACAATGAGCAGTTCTTC.

This chain links TRBV7-8 with TRBJ2-1, with D tentatively TRBD1 (6 bases). V was clipped by 2 bases and J by 10 bases, with 12 bases between them. The CDR3 spans 13 residues. Germline values: CDR1 SGHVS, CDR2 FQNEAQ. The CDR3 nucleotides read TGTGCCAGCAGCTTAACATCCGGACAGGAGCAGTTCTTC. Amino acids: CASSLTSGQEQFF.

The CDR3 DNA is TGTGCCAGTAGTATTTTGGTGGACAGGGCTTCACCCCTCCACTTT. Residues: CASSILVDRASPLHF. J is TRBJ1-6 and V is TRBV19, with TRBD1 matching over 8 bases. V dropped 3 bases and J dropped 9; count of bases not matched to a gene: 7. The CDR3 has 15 amino acids. Germline CDR1 and CDR2: LNHDA and SQIVND (reference sequence). Complete variable domain (other parts from reference TRBV19 and TRBJ1-6): DGGITQSPKYLFRKEGQNVTLSCEQNLNHDAMYWYRQDPGQGLRLIYYSQIVNDFQKGDIAEGYSVSREKKESFPLTVTSAQKNPTAFYLCASSILVDRASPLHFGNGTRLTVT.

The V and J genes are TRBV29-1 and TRBJ1-6; the D is unclear. Trimming stripped 4 bases from V and 2 bases from J, with 6 bases between. CDR1 is SQVTM, CDR2 ANQGSEA, per germline. The CDR3 contains 13 residues. The CDR3 region is CSVADTYNSPLHF. The CDR3 bases are TGCAGCGTTGCTGATACCTATAATTCACCCCTCCACTTT.

The genes are TRBV30 and TRBJ2-1, with D possibly called TRBD1 or TRBD2 (8 bases each). This CDR3 comprises 17 residues. Trimming pared 8 bases from V and 4 bases from J, leaving 27 bases between. From germline, CDR1 is GTSNPN and CDR2 SVGIG (reference sequence). The CDR3 loop reads CATPGQEHSGNYNEQFF. The CDR3 nucleotides are TGTGCCACTCCGGGACAGGAGCATAGCGGGAATTACAATGAGCAGTTCTTC.

The gene calls are TRBV28 and TRBJ2-7, with 9 bases aligning to TRBD1. Germline V gene data show CDR1 as MDHEN and CDR2 as SYDVKM. V dropped 5 bases and J dropped 3; count of bases not matched to a gene: 11. This CDR3 comprises 16 residues. The chain's CDR3 is CASSPTRGQGLYEQYF. In DNA form, the CDR3 reads TGTGCCAGCAGTCCCACCCGGGGACAGGGACTCTACGAGCAGTACTTC.

V is TRBV5-1 and J is TRBJ2-7, with 11 bases that match TRBD2. J was trimmed by 1 base and V by 3 bases; bases with no gene match: 6. This CDR3 spans 16 amino acids. Germline V CDR1 and CDR2: SGHRS, YFSETQ. CDR3 sequence (DNA): TGCGCCAGCAGCTCCCTAGCGGGAGGTGGGTCCTACGAGCAGTACTTC. This gives the protein CASSSLAGGGSYEQYF.

The chain joins TRBV27 to TRBJ1-1; D perhaps matches TRBD1 (6 bases). Per the germline V gene, CDR1 is MNHEY and CDR2 is SMNVEV (reference sequence). V was cut by 5 bases and J by 8 bases, with 15 bases left in between. The CDR3 totals 13 residues. CDR3 coding DNA: TGTGCCAGCAGTCTCCACGGGGGGCAGGAAGCTTTCTTT. This translates into CASSLHGGQEAFF.

This sequence joins TRBV10-3 and TRBJ2-1, with D possibly matching TRBD2 (6 bases). CDR3 length equals 12 residues. V was pared by 6 bases and J by 9 bases, with 12 bases between. Per germline, CDR1 ENHRY and CDR2 SYGVKD. The chain's CDR3 is CAIRSGDAEQFF. In nucleotides, the CDR3 is TGTGCCATCAGGTCGGGGGATGCTGAGCAGTTCTTC.

The J gene is TRBJ2-1, the V gene TRBV25-1, with D possibly matching TRBD1 (5 bases). The CDR3 contains 15 residues. Germline V gene sequence: CDR1 MGHDK, CDR2 SYGVNS. V was pared by 6 bases and J by 0 bases, with 12 bases between. CDR3 in DNA: TGTGCCAGCAGGCCCACAGGCAGCTCCTACAATGAGCAGTTCTTC. Amino acid sequence: CASRPTGSSYNEQFF. The variable domain in full, with the rest retrieved from reference TRBV25-1 and TRBJ2-1, is EADIYQTPRYLVIGTGKKITLECSQTMGHDKMYWYQQDPGMELHLIHYSYGVNSTEKGDLSSESTVSRIRTEHFPLTLESARPSHTSQYLCASRPTGSSYNEQFFGPGTRLTVL.

The chain couples TRBV27 to TRBJ1-4, with TRBD1 matching 8 bases. The CDR3 extends over 14 amino acids. Per germline, CDR1 MNHEY and CDR2 SMNVEV (reference sequence). V gave up 8 bases and J gave up 8 bases; unmatched junction bases: 10. CDR3 sequence reads: CASRHRGGDEKLFF. The CDR3 nucleotides are TGTGCCAGCCGCCACAGGGGGGGGGACGAAAAACTGTTTTTT.

The V gene is TRBV27, the J gene TRBJ2-5; D possibly uses TRBD1 or TRBD2 (7 bases each). This CDR3 is built from 13 residues. The germline CDR1 and CDR2 sequences are MNHEY and SMNVEV (reference sequence). V lost 5 bases and J 8 bases, leaving 15 bases between the germline ends. In nucleotides, the CDR3 is TGTGCCAGCAGTAGCGGGACAGCAACAACCCAGTACTTC. It translates to CASSSGTATTQYF.

This chain joins TRBV7-2 and TRBJ2-2; 7 bases are shared with TRBD2. The germline V gene has CDR1 SGHTA and CDR2 FQGNSA. The J segment lost 0 bases and the V segment lost 5 bases, leaving 12 bases of the junction unmatched. This CDR3 spans 18 amino acids. The CDR3 sequence is CASSPDFASGTNTGELFF. For the CDR3, the DNA is TGTGCCAGCAGCCCTGACTTCGCCAGCGGGACGAACACCGGGGAGCTGTTTTTT.

The V and J genes are TRBV7-9 and TRBJ1-1; D is perhaps TRBD1 (5 bases). In germline, CDR1 is SEHNR, CDR2 FQNEAQ (reference sequence). The CDR3 is 14 amino acids. V was shortened by 0 bases and J by 6 bases, with 11 bases between the two germline ends. The CDR3 spells CASSLALRDSEAFF. DNA of the CDR3: TGTGCCAGCAGCTTAGCGCTAAGGGACTCTGAAGCTTTCTTT. The full variable domain, its missing parts supplied by reference TRBV7-9 and TRBJ1-1, is DTGVSQNPRHKITKRGQNVTFRCDPISEHNRLYWYRQTLGQGPEFLTYFQNEAQLEKSRLLSDRFSAERPKGSFSTLEIQRTEQGDSAMYLCASSLALRDSEAFFGQGTRLTVV.